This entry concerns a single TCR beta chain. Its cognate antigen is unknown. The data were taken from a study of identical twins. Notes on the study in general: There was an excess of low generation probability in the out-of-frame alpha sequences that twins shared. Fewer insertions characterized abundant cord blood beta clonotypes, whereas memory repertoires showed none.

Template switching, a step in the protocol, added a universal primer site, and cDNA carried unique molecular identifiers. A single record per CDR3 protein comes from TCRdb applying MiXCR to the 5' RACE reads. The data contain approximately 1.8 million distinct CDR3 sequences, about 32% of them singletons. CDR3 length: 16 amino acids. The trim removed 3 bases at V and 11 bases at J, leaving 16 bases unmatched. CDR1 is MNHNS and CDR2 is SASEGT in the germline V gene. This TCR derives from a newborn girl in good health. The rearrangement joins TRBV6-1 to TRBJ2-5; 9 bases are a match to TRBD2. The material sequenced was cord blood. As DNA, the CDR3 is TGTGCCAGCAGTGACGCTACTAGCGGGTCCTACAATGAGCAGTACTTC. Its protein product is CASSDATSGSYNEQYF.